This T cell receptor (beta chain) was documented in a study of shared clonotypes between healthy human individuals. Study in general: Sampling drew on donors who were two women and three men aged 18 to 49.

Regarding the study as a whole: Having only a few donors restricted how much genetic and exposure-history diversity was captured. Relative to clonotypes present in all four donors, those not shared had lower generation probabilities.

Profiled with immunoSEQ multiplex PCR; TCRdb holds only in-frame clones, not every one. The sample yields approximately 640,000 clones, around 72% seen once. This clone appeared many times. Antigen: not known. The CDR3 contains 16 residues. Trimming removed 3 bases from V and 0 bases from J; junction bases left unmatched: 3. Germline V CDR1 and CDR2: GTSNPN, SVGIG (reference sequence). The source material was memory CD4+ T cells sorted from blood. The subset was: CD45RA-negative fraction. The rearrangement uses TRBV30 and TRBJ2-4; 12 nucleotides agree with TRBD1. This receptor was taken from a young woman in good health. The CDR3 protein is CAWRGQGALAKNIQYF. The CDR3 DNA follows: TGTGCCTGGAGGGGACAGGGGGCTCTAGCCAAAAACATTCAGTACTTC.